This T cell receptor beta chain was sequenced in a study of OX40 agonist ivuxolimab in advanced cancers. Study-level points and caveats: Expanded clones tended on average to be more numerous among CD8+ T cells than CD4+. Both blood CD4+ and CD8+ T cells showed clonal growth by week 6 at 0.1 to 3.0 mg/kg. Low normalized T-cell clonal expansion also characterized some of the nonresponders.

Germline CDR1 MNHEY, CDR2 SVGAGI. J lost 8 bases, V lost 10 bases, and 14 bases had no gene match. This CDR3 contains 14 residues. The method was immunoSEQ multiplex PCR; TCRdb's version includes in-frame clones alone and lacks a portion of them. The sample consists of more than 40,000 clones, around 77% of them appearing once. Systemic immunosuppression or a history of autoimmune disease excluded patients. About this clone: Its antigen remains unknown.

The material sequenced was CD4+ or CD8+ T cells sorted from blood, taken in a trial of the OX40 agonist ivuxolimab. V and J are TRBV6-5 and TRBJ1-2; 9 bases agree with TRBD1. This clonotype was obtained from an adult with an advanced solid tumor such as melanoma, head and neck, liver or kidney cancer. The CDR3 region has the DNA TGTGCCACCCGGCGGGACAGGGCCCCCCCCGGCTACACCTTC. Protein: CATRRDRAPPGYTF.